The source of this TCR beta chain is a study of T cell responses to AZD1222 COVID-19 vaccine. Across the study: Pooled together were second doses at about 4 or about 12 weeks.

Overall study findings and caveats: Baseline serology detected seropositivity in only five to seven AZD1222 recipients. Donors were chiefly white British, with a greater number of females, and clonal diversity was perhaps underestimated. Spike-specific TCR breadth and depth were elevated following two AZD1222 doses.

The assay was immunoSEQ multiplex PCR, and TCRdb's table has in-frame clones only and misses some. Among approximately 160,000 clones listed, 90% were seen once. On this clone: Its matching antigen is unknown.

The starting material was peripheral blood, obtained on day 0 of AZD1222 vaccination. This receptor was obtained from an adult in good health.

CDR3 in DNA: TGTGCCAGCAGCCAAGATCGAGATTTTGTTCGGACAGGTCCCTTCTACGAGCAGTACTTC. Translated, it gives CASSQDRDFVRTGPFYEQYF. The gene calls are TRBV14 and TRBJ2-7, with TRBD1 identical over 7 bases. This CDR3 contains 20 residues. Germline CDR1 is SGHDN and CDR2 is FVKESK. V was pared by 0 bases and J by 3 bases, with 20 bases of the junction left unmatched.